The following is a T cell receptor (beta chain) sequence with its context. The antigen is unknown. Vbeta (60) and Jbeta (13) primers were used in the PCR. Clones were read by immunoSEQ multiplex PCR, and TCRdb kept only the in-frame ones, dropping some. The sample includes about 160,000 clones, about four fifths of them seen just once. CDR3 length: 14 residues. Germline lookup yields CDR1 SGHVS and CDR2 FQNEAQ. Trimming stripped 5 bases from V and 8 bases from J, with 18 bases between. This entry comes from a study of cytomegalovirus exposure and HLA in healthy donors. Findings and limits, study-wide: In a later analysis, across HLA loci, associated TCR counts were highest for DRB1, lowest for HLA-C. For most TCR beta V segments, an earlier analysis put the productive rate at about 90% or about 30% of the time. Later analysis demonstrated an association between a missense DCLRE1C variant and TCR beta V- and J-gene trimming.

The material sequenced was PBMCs. This sequence originates from a woman in her forties or fifties in good health and CMV-seropositive. V and J are TRBV7-8 and TRBJ1-1; D perhaps matches TRBD1 (6 bases). DNA for the CDR3: TGTGCCAGCAGCCCTATCAAGACCAGGGGAGAAGCTTTCTTT. Translated: CASSPIKTRGEAFF.